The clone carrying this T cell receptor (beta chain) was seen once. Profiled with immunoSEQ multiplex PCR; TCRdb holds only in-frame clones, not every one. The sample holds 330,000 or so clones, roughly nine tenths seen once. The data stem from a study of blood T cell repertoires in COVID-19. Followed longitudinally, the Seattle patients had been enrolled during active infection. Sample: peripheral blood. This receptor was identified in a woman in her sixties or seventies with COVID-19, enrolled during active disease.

DNA for the CDR3: TGCGCCAGCAGTGAGGTATGGGGGCATGGCTACACCTTC. Translated, it gives CASSEVWGHGYTF. This chain connects TRBV10-2 to TRBJ1-2; TRBD1 is a possible D gene (6 bases). The CDR3 length is 13 residues. Trimming pared 2 bases from V and 6 bases from J, leaving 10 bases between. Germline V gives CDR1 WSHSY, CDR2 SAAADI.